This TCR beta chain was sequenced in a study of shared clonotypes between healthy human individuals. The wider study: Ranging from 18 to 49 in age, donors were a couple of women and a few men. Broader study findings: Sharing of clonotypes among donors was expected to vary with sequencing depth.

Terminally differentiated effector memory CD45RA+ cells were excluded by CCR7 positive selection of CD45RO-negative cells. Sorted-subset replicate PCR reactions contained 150 to 200 ng DNA, corresponding to about 30,000 T cell genomes. Original processing methods: ImmunoSEQ junction-only sequences lacked quality scores, so their filtering differed. Using immunoSEQ multiplex PCR, the repertoire was profiled, and TCRdb retains in-frame clones only, with some absent. D and trimming were read from the DNA, whereas the V and J calls and clone size are those reported in that table. This table has roughly 2,000,000 clones, around 93% appearing once. CDR1 is SEHNR and CDR2 is FQNEAQ in the germline V gene (reference sequence). The V and J ends lost 4 bases and 8 bases, in that order; junction bases with no gene match: 10. CDR3 length: 15 amino acids. This clone was detected once. What it binds is not known.

The receptor's source is a man aged 18 to 30 in good health. Some clones in this sample may be carry-over from other donors' samples. Input material: naive CD8+ T cells from PBMCs. J is TRBJ2-1 and V is TRBV7-9, with 8 bases matching TRBD1. DNA of the CDR3: TGTGCCAGCAGCTCTTTCGGACAGGGTGACGATGAGCAGTTCTTC. Translated: CASSSFGQGDDEQFF.